The entry below describes one T cell receptor (beta chain). The sample originates from a study of blood T cell repertoires in COVID-19. Study as a whole: Acute-phase and convalescent COVID-19 samples originated in the United States, Italy and Spain. The analysed material was cDNA or gDNA that came from T cells, B-cell-depleted T cells, or PBMCs.

In the original analysis: Estimation of nucleated cell counts was performed using reference gene primer amplification. Repertoires were generated with immunoSEQ multiplex PCR, while TCRdb's copy carries only in-frame clones and drops some. V, J and clone size reflect that table, while D and trimming were determined from the DNA. The data show under 95,000 clones, over 80% seen once. Trimming cost V 5 bases and J 4 bases, with 19 bases left between them. The CDR3 is 16 residues long. Germline-derived CDR1 and CDR2 are SGHTA and FQGNSA. This clonotype originated in a woman of 80 years or more with acute or convalescent COVID-19. The V gene is TRBV7-2, the J gene TRBJ2-3, with D possibly being TRBD2 (5 bases). Sequenced material: peripheral blood. This chain's CDR3 is CASSTDSNPSADTQYF. Written as DNA, the CDR3 is TGTGCCAGCAGCACGGACTCAAACCCATCGGCAGATACGCAGTATTTT.